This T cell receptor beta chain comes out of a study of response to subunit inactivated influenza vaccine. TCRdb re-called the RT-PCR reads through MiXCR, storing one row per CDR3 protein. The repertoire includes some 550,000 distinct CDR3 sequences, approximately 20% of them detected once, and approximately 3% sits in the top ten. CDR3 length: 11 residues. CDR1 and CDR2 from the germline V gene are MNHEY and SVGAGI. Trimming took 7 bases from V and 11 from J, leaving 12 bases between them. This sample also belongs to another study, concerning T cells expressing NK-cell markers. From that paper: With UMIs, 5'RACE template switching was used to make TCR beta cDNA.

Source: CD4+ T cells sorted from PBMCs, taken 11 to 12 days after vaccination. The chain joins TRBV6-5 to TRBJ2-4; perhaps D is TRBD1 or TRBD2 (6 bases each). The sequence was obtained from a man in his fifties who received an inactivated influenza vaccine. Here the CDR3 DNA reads TGTGCCAGCACCGCAGGGGAGGTTCAGTACTTC. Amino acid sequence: CASTAGEVQYF.